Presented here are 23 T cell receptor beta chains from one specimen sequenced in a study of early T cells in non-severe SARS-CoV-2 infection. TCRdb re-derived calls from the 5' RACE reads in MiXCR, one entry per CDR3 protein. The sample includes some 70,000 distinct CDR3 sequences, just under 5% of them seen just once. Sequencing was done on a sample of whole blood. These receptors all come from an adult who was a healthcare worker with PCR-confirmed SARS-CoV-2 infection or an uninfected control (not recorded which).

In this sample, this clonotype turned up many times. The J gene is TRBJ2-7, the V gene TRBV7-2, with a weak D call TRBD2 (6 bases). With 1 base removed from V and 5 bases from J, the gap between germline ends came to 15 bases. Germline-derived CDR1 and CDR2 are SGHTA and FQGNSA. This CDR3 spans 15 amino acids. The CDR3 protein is CASSLDTVGGHEQYF. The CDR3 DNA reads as TGTGCCAGCAGCTTAGACACGGTCGGAGGGCACGAGCAGTACTTC.

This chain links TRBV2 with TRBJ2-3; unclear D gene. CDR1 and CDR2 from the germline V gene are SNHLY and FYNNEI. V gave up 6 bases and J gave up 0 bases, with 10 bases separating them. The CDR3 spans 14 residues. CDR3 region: CASRAFYSTDTQYF. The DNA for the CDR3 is TGTGCCAGCAGAGCCTTCTACAGCACAGATACGCAGTATTTT.

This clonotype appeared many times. DNA for the CDR3: TGTGCCATCAGTGAGAACCCAGCTTTCTACGAGCAGTACTTC. Translation gives CAISENPAFYEQYF. The chain links TRBV10-3 to TRBJ2-7; D is unresolved. The CDR3 extends over 14 amino acids. Germline lookup yields CDR1 ENHRY and CDR2 SYGVKD. V was pared by 2 bases and J by 3 bases, with 11 bases between.

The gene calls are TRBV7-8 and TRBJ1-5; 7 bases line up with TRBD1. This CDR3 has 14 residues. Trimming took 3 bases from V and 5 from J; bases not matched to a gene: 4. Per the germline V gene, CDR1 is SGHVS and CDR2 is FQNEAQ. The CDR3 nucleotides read TGTGCCAGCAGCTTGTCCCAGGGGGATCAGCCCCAGCATTTT. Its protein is CASSLSQGDQPQHF.

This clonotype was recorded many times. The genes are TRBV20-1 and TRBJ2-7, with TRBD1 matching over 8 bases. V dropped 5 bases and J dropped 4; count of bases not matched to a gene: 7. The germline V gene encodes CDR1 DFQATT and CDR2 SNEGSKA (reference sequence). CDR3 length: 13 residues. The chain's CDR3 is CSALGQGMYEQYF. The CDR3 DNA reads TGCAGTGCTCTTGGACAGGGAATGTACGAGCAGTACTTC.

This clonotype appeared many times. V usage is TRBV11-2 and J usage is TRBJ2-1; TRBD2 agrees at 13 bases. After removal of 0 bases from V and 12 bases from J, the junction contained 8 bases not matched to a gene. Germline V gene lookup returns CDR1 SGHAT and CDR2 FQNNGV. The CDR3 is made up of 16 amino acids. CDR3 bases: TGTGCCAGCAGCTTAGAAGGACTAGCGGGAGAATCTGTGCAGTTCTTC. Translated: CASSLEGLAGESVQFF.

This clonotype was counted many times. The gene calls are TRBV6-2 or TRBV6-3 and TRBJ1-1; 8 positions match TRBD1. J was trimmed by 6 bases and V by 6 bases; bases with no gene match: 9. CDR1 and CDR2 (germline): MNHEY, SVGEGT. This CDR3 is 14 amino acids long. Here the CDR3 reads CASSWTGRSPEAFF. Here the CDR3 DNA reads TGTGCCAGCAGCTGGACAGGGCGTTCCCCTGAAGCTTTCTTT.

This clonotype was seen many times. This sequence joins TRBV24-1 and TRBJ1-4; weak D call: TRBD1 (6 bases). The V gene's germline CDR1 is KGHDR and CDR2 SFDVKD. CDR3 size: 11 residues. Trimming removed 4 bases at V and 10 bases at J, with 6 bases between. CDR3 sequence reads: CATSEQGKLFF. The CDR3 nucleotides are TGTGCCACCAGTGAACAGGGAAAACTGTTTTTT.

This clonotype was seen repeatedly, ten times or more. CDR3 sequence (DNA): TGTGCCAGCGCCTTTTCAGGGGGCTATGATGAGCAGTTCTTC. Protein sequence: CASAFSGGYDEQFF. V usage is TRBV11-3 and J usage is TRBJ2-1, with TRBD1 matching over 8 bases. There are 14 residues in the CDR3. After removal of 8 bases from V and 8 bases from J, the junction contained 11 bases not matched to a gene. The germline gives CDR1 SGHNT, CDR2 YENEEA.

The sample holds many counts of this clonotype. The CDR3 is CATSPLNSGGDLWNEQFF. The CDR3 bases are TGTGCCACCAGTCCCTTGAACAGCGGGGGGGACCTGTGGAATGAGCAGTTCTTC. This chain connects TRBV24-1 to TRBJ2-1, with 10 bases aligning to TRBD2. CDR1 is KGHDR and CDR2 is SFDVKD in the germline V gene. The CDR3 sequence is 18 residues long. The V and J ends lost 6 bases and 7 bases, in that order; junction bases with no gene match: 17.

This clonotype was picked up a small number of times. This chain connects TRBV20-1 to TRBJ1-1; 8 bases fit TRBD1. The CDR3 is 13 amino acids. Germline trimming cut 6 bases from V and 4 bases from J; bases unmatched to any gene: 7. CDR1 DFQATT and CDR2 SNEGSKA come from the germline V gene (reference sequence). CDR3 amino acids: CSALDRGGTEAFF. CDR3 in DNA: TGCAGTGCCCTCGACAGGGGCGGCACTGAAGCTTTCTTT.

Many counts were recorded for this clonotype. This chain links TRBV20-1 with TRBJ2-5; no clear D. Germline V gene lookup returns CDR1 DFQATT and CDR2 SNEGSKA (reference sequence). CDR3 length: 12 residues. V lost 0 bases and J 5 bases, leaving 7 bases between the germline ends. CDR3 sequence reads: CSARESRETQYF. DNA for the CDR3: TGCAGTGCTAGAGAGTCTCGGGAGACCCAGTACTTC.

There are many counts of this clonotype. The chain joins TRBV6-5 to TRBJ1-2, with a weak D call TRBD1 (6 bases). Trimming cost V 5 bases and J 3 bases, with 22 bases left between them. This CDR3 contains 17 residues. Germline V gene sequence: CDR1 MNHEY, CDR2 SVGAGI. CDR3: CASSPTHKSGDYYGYTF. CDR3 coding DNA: TGTGCCAGCAGTCCGACGCATAAATCAGGGGATTACTATGGCTACACCTTC.

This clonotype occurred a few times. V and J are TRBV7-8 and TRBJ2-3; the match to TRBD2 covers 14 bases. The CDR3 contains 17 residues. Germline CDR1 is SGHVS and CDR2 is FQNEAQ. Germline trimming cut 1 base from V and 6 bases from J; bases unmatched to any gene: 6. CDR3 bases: TGTGCCAGCAGCTTAGAGGGACTAGCGGGAGTCTGGGATACGCAGTATTTT. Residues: CASSLEGLAGVWDTQYF.

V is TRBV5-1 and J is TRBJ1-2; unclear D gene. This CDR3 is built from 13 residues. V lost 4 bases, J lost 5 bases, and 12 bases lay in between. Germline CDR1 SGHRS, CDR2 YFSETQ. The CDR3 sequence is CASSPSHTYGYTF. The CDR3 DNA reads TGCGCCAGCAGCCCCTCGCACACTTATGGCTACACCTTC.

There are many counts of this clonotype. CDR3 coding DNA: TGCAGTGCTAGCCTGACAGGGCTCGCTTACGAGCAGTACTTC. Its translation: CSASLTGLAYEQYF. The chain has TRBV20-1 and TRBJ2-7, with 7 bases identical to TRBD1. This CDR3 is built from 14 residues. With 3 bases clipped from V and 4 bases from J, the junction kept 9 bases outside the gene matches. Germline-derived CDR1 and CDR2 are DFQATT and SNEGSKA (reference sequence).

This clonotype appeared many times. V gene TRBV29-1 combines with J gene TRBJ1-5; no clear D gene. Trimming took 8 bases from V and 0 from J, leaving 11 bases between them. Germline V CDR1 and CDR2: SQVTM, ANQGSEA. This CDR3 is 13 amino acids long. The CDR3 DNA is TGCAGCACCGCAGAGAATAGCAATCAGCCCCAGCATTTT. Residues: CSTAENSNQPQHF.

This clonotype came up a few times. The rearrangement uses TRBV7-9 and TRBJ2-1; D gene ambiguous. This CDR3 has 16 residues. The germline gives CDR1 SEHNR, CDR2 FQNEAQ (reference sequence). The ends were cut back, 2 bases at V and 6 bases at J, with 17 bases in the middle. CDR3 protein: CASSLRFQLVLNEQFF. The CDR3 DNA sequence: TGTGCCAGCAGCTTAAGGTTTCAATTAGTTCTCAATGAGCAGTTCTTC.

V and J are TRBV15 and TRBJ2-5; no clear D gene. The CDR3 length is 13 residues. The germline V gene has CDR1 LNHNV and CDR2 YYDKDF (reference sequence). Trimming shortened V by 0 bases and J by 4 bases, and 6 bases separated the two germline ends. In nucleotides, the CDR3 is TGTGCCACCAGCAGAGATGTCTTAGAGACCCAGTACTTC. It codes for CATSRDVLETQYF.

The CDR3: CASSPGRGQFF. The CDR3 coding sequence is TGTGCCAGCAGCCCAGGACGAGGGCAGTTCTTC. The chain couples TRBV7-8 to TRBJ2-1; D not resolved. The CDR3 length is 11 residues. Per the germline V gene, CDR1 is SGHVS and CDR2 is FQNEAQ. V gave up 5 bases and J gave up 12 bases, with 11 bases separating them.

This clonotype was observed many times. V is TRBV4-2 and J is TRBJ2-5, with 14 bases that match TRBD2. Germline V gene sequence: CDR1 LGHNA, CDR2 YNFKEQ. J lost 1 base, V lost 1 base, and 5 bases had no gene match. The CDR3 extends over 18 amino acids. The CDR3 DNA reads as TGTGCCAGCAGCCAAGCCGGGACTAGCGGGGGAACCCAAGAGACCCAGTACTTC. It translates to CASSQAGTSGGTQETQYF.

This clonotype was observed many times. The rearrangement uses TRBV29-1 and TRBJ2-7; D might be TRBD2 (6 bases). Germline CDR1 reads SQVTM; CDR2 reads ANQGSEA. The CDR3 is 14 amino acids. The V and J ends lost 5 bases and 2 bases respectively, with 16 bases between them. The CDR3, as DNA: TGCAGCGTTTACGCCGGGACGGGAGCCTACGAGCAGTACTTC. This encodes CSVYAGTGAYEQYF.

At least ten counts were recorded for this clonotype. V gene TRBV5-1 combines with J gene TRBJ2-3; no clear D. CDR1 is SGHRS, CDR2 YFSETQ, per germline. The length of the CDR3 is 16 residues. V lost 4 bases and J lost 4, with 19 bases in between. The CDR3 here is CASSNHLELRADTQYF. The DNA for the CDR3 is TGCGCCAGCAGCAATCACCTTGAGCTGAGAGCAGATACGCAGTATTTT.